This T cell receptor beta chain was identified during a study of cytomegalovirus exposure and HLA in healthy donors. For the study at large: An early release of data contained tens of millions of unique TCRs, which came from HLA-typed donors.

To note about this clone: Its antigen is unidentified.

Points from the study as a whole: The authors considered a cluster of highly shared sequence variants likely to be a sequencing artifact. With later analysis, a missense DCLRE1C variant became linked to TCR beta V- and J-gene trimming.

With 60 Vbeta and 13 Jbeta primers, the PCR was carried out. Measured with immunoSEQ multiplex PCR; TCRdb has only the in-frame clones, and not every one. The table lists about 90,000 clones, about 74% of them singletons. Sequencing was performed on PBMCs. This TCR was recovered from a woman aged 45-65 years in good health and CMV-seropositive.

The CDR3 region is CASSSRSASGLYNEQFF. CDR3 bases: TGTGCCAGCAGCTCCAGAAGCGCTAGCGGCCTCTACAATGAGCAGTTCTTC. This chain connects TRBV7-3 to TRBJ2-1; 7 positions match TRBD2. After removal of 4 bases from V and 3 bases from J, the junction contained 12 bases not matched to a gene. This CDR3 is built from 17 residues. CDR1 is SGHTA and CDR2 is FQGTGA in the germline V gene.